These T cell receptor beta chains were read from a single sample in a study of T cell responses to AZD1222 COVID-19 vaccine. Method: immunoSEQ multiplex PCR; TCRdb's copy keeps in-frame clones and lacks some. Among under 150,000 clones listed, 70% to 90% were seen once. The material was peripheral blood, obtained on day 0 of AZD1222 vaccination. All receptors come from an adult in good health. Both conserved end residues are part of each CDR3. Each record gives: CDR3 DNA, CDR3 protein, D gene, J gene, V gene, clone size. D genes are given only for firm matches. Clone size is shown for a subset of rows, as once, few, many or a class of expanded clone.

DNA: TGTGCCAGCAGCCAAGGACTTAAGGGCGCGTATGGCTACACCTTC
CDR3: CASSQGLKGAYGYTF
D: -
J: TRBJ1-2
V: TRBV14
size: -

DNA: TGTGCCAGCAGCCTGAGGCTAGCGGGGGCGAACACCGGGGAGCTGTTTTTT
CDR3: CASSLRLAGANTGELFF
D: TRBD2
J: TRBJ2-2
V: TRBV7-9
size: -

DNA: TGTGCCAGCAGCCCCACTCAGGGTAAGAACACTGAAGCTTTCTTT
CDR3: CASSPTQGKNTEAFF
D: -
J: TRBJ1-1
V: TRBV7-9
size: few

DNA: TGTGCCAGCAATACAGGGGCAAGGGTGAACACTGAAGCTTTCTTT
CDR3: CASNTGARVNTEAFF
D: TRBD1
J: TRBJ1-1
V: TRBV6-5
size: -

DNA: TGTGCCAGCAGGACAGGTCGGTACGAGCAGTACTTC
CDR3: CASRTGRYEQYF
D: -
J: TRBJ2-7
V: TRBV6-5
size: -

DNA: TGTGCCAGCAGTTACGAACTAGCGGGGGGCACCGGGGAGCTGTTTTTT
CDR3: CASSYELAGGTGELFF
D: TRBD2
J: TRBJ2-2
V: TRBV6-5
size: -

DNA: TGTGCCAGCAGCCCCGGACGGTGGCCTAATGAAAAACTGTTTTTT
CDR3: CASSPGRWPNEKLFF
D: -
J: TRBJ1-4
V: TRBV6-5
size: -

DNA: TGTGCCAGCAGCTTAGGACAGGGTAGCTCCTACGAGCAGTACTTC
CDR3: CASSLGQGSSYEQYF
D: TRBD1
J: TRBJ2-7
V: TRBV7-2
size: -

DNA: TGTGCTAGTCTGTATCAGGACAGCGAACCCACTGAAGCTTTCTTT
CDR3: CASLYQDSEPTEAFF
D: -
J: TRBJ1-1
V: TRBV12-5
size: -

DNA: TGCGCCAGCTCCCTCTGGACGGCTCAAGAGACCCAGTACTTC
CDR3: CASSLWTAQETQYF
D: -
J: TRBJ2-5
V: TRBV4-3
size: -

DNA: TGTGCCGGATCAGGGACGTTTAGCTATGGCTACACCTTC
CDR3: CAGSGTFSYGYTF
D: -
J: TRBJ1-2
V: TRBV6-5
size: -

DNA: TGTGCCAGCAGTTTGAACGGAGATACGCAGTATTTT
CDR3: CASSLNGDTQYF
D: -
J: TRBJ2-3
V: TRBV12-3/TRBV12-4
size: -

DNA: TGTGCCAGCAGCAGGGGGCAGGTGCGGAATCAGCCCCAGCATTTT
CDR3: CASSRGQVRNQPQHF
D: TRBD1
J: TRBJ1-5
V: TRBV5-6
size: -

DNA: TGCGCCAGCAGCTTGTCCGGACAGGGAACCGACGAGCAGTACTTC
CDR3: CASSLSGQGTDEQYF
D: TRBD1
J: TRBJ2-7
V: TRBV5-1
size: -

DNA: TGTGCCACCAGTGAAAGGACAGGGGGGAGGATCGGGGAGCTGTTTTTT
CDR3: CATSERTGGRIGELFF
D: TRBD1
J: TRBJ2-2
V: TRBV24-1
size: -

DNA: TGTGCCAGCAGCTCGACCACGGGGGGCGGAGAGACCCAGTACTTC
CDR3: CASSSTTGGGETQYF
D: -
J: TRBJ2-5
V: TRBV11-2
size: -

DNA: TGTGCCAGCAGTCCATCAGACAGGGACACTTATGGCTACACCTTC
CDR3: CASSPSDRDTYGYTF
D: TRBD1
J: TRBJ1-2
V: TRBV28
size: -

DNA: TGTGCCAGCAGTAAAGAGACGACCTGGGCCTACGAGCAGTACTTC
CDR3: CASSKETTWAYEQYF
D: -
J: TRBJ2-7
V: TRBV27
size: -

DNA: TGTGCCAGCAGCCCTAAAGGGGGTGACAATCAGCCCCAGCATTTT
CDR3: CASSPKGGDNQPQHF
D: -
J: TRBJ1-5
V: TRBV5-8
size: -

DNA: TGCAGTGCTAGTCTAGGTACTGCGACTAGTAGTTACGAGCAGTACTTC
CDR3: CSASLGTATSSYEQYF
D: -
J: TRBJ2-7
V: TRBV20-1
size: -

DNA: TGTGCCAGTAGCCCTCTTCCGGGACAGGGGCTCTATGGCTACACCTTC
CDR3: CASSPLPGQGLYGYTF
D: TRBD1
J: TRBJ1-2
V: TRBV19
size: -

DNA: TGTGCCAGCAGGAACAGGGGCCTCTCCTATGGCTACACCTTC
CDR3: CASRNRGLSYGYTF
D: TRBD1
J: TRBJ1-2
V: TRBV6-5
size: -

DNA: TGTGCCAGCAAGTCTCGGAACACCGGGGAGCTGTTTTTT
CDR3: CASKSRNTGELFF
D: -
J: TRBJ2-2
V: TRBV6-5
size: once

DNA: TGTGCCAGCAGGCAAGTTGTCTCTGGGGCCAACGTCCTGACTTTC
CDR3: CASRQVVSGANVLTF
D: -
J: TRBJ2-6
V: TRBV2
size: -

DNA: TGTGCCAGCACCCCGAAGGGGGGGCGGAATGAGCAGTTCTTC
CDR3: CASTPKGGRNEQFF
D: -
J: TRBJ2-1
V: TRBV6-5
size: -

DNA: TGTGCCAGCAGTCCCGGACAGGGGAGGCCCCAGCATTTT
CDR3: CASSPGQGRPQHF
D: TRBD1
J: TRBJ1-5
V: TRBV12-3/TRBV12-4
size: -

DNA: TGTGCCAGCAGTCGAAGGGGTGGTCAGCCCCAGCATTTT
CDR3: CASSRRGGQPQHF
D: -
J: TRBJ1-5
V: TRBV27
size: -

DNA: TGTGCCAGCAGCTTGACTGGCAGGGTGTCCGAGCAGTACTTC
CDR3: CASSLTGRVSEQYF
D: -
J: TRBJ2-7
V: TRBV5-6
size: once

DNA: TGTGCCATCAGTGTAGACGGGAGCTCCTACGAGCAGTACTTC
CDR3: CAISVDGSSYEQYF
D: -
J: TRBJ2-7
V: TRBV10-3
size: -

DNA: TGTGCCAGTAGGGGGACATCCGGCGGCTCTGGAAACACCATATATTTT
CDR3: CASRGTSGGSGNTIYF
D: -
J: TRBJ1-3
V: TRBV19
size: -

DNA: TGTGCCAGCAGCTTAGTGGGTGGGGGGGTGAATGAAAAACTGTTTTTT
CDR3: CASSLVGGGVNEKLFF
D: -
J: TRBJ1-4
V: TRBV7-2
size: -

DNA: TGTGCCAGCAGAGGACAGGGTAACACTGAAGCTTTCTTT
CDR3: CASRGQGNTEAFF
D: TRBD1
J: TRBJ1-1
V: TRBV12-3/TRBV12-4
size: -

DNA: TGTGCCAGCAGTACACCCATCTCTGGGGCCAACGTCCTGACTTTC
CDR3: CASSTPISGANVLTF
D: -
J: TRBJ2-6
V: TRBV6-2/TRBV6-3
size: -

DNA: TGTGCCAGCAGCTTAGACGGGGGCCGTGAGCAGTTCTTC
CDR3: CASSLDGGREQFF
D: -
J: TRBJ2-1
V: TRBV7-9
size: -

DNA: TGTGCCAGCAGACGAAGACAGGGACAGACTGAAGCTTTCTTT
CDR3: CASRRRQGQTEAFF
D: TRBD1
J: TRBJ1-1
V: TRBV5-6
size: -

DNA: TGTGCCAGCAGTTCCCACGGCCTTACAGGGAAGGCTGAAGCTTTCTTT
CDR3: CASSSHGLTGKAEAFF
D: -
J: TRBJ1-1
V: TRBV28
size: many

DNA: TGTGCCAGCAGCAAAGAGTCGACGGGCCAGGCCTATGGCTACACCTTC
CDR3: CASSKESTGQAYGYTF
D: -
J: TRBJ1-2
V: TRBV21-1
size: -